This entry features one TCR beta chain sequence. Its antigen remains unidentified. The data derive from a study of T cell responses to AZD1222 COVID-19 vaccine. Broader study findings: Dominant at 160-218 and 743-854, vaccine-associated CD4 TCRs also spanned spike. At study baseline, merely six AZD1222 recipients were seropositive.

This CDR3 spans 13 amino acids. CDR1 SGHRS and CDR2 YFSETQ come from the germline V gene. With 4 bases removed from V and 6 bases from J, the gap between germline ends came to 10 bases. Some clones are missing from TCRdb's copy, which holds only in-frame ones; the method was immunoSEQ multiplex PCR. The sample lists hundreds of thousands of clones; about 93% were seen once. Sequenced here: peripheral blood, sampled on day 0 of MenACWY control vaccination. The chain combines TRBV5-1 with TRBJ2-2; tentative D call: TRBD1 (6 bases). This clonotype was obtained from an adult in good health. The CDR3, as DNA: TGCGCCAGCAGCCAAACAGGGCCCGGGGAGCTGTTTTTT. Translated: CASSQTGPGELFF.